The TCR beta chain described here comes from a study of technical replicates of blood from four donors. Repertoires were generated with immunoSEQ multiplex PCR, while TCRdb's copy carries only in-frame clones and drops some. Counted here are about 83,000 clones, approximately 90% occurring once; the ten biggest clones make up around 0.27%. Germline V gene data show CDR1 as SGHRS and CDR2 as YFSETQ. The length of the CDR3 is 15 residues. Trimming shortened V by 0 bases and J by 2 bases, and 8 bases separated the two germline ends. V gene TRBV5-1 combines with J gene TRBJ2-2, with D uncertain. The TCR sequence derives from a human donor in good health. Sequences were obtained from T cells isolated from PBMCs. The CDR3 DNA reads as TGCGCCAGCAGCTTGGGGCCGTTTAACACCGGGGAGCTGTTTTTT. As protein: CASSLGPFNTGELFF. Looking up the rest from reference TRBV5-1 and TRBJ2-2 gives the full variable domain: KAGVTQTPRYLIKTRGQQVTLSCSPISGHRSVSWYQQTPGQGLQFLFEYFSETQRNKGNFPGRFSGRQFSNSRSEMNVSTLELGDSALYLCASSLGPFNTGELFFGEGSRLTVL.